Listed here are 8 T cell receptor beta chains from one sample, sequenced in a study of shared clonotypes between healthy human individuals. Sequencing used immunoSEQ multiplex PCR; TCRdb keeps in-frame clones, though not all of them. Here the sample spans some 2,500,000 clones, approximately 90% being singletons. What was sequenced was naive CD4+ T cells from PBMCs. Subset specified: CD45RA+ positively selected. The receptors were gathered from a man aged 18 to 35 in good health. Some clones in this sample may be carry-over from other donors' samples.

This chain's CDR3 is CASRGDPRHEQYF. For the CDR3, the DNA is TGTGCCAGCAGGGGGGACCCGAGGCACGAGCAGTACTTC. J is TRBJ2-7 and V is TRBV2; TRBD1 or TRBD2 may be the D gene (5 bases each). Trimming stripped 6 bases from V and 5 bases from J, with 14 bases between. Per germline, CDR1 SNHLY and CDR2 FYNNEI. The length of the CDR3 is 13 residues. The complete variable domain, with remaining parts taken from reference TRBV2 and TRBJ2-7, reads EPEVTQTPSHQVTQMGQEVILRCVPISNHLYFYWYRQILGQKVEFLVSFYNNEISEKSEIFDDQFSVERPDGSNFTLKIRSTKLEDSAMYFCASRGDPRHEQYFGPGTRLTVT.

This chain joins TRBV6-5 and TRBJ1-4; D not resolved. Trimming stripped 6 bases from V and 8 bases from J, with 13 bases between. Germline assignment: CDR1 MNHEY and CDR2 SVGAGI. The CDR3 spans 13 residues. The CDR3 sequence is CASSQRAREKLFF. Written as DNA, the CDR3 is TGTGCCAGCAGCCAGCGGGCGAGAGAAAAACTGTTTTTT.

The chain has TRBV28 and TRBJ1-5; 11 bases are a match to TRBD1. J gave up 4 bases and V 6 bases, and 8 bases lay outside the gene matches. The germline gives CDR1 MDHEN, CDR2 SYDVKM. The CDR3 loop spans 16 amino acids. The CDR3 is CASSEIRDRGNQPQHF. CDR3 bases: TGTGCCAGCAGCGAAATCCGGGACAGGGGGAATCAGCCCCAGCATTTT.

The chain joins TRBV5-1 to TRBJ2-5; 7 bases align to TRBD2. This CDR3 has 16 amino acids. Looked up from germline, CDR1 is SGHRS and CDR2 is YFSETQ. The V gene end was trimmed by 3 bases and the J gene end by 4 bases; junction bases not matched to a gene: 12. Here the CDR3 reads CASSSLGSSGGETQYF. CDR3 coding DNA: TGCGCCAGCAGCTCCTTAGGATCCTCGGGAGGAGAGACCCAGTACTTC.

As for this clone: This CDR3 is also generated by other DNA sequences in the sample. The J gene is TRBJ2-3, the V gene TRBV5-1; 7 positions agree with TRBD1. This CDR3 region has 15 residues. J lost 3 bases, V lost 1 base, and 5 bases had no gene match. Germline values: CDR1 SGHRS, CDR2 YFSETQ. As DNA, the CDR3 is TGCGCCAGCAGCTTGCCCACAGGGGTTACAGATACGCAGTATTTT. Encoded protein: CASSLPTGVTDTQYF.

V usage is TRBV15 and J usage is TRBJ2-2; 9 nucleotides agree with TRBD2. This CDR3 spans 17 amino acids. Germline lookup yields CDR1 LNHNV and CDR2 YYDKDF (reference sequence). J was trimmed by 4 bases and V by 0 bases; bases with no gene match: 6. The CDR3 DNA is TGTGCCACCAGCAGAGATCTAACTAGCGGGCTCACCGGGGAGCTGTTTTTT. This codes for CATSRDLTSGLTGELFF.

CDR3 DNA sequence: TGCGCCAGCAGCCCGGGACTTTATGGCTACACCTTC. Protein product: CASSPGLYGYTF. V usage is TRBV5-1 and J usage is TRBJ1-2; a weak D match, TRBD1 (5 bases). Germline CDR1 and CDR2: SGHRS and YFSETQ. The CDR3 runs to 12 residues. V was shortened by 4 bases and J by 5 bases, with 9 bases between the two germline ends.

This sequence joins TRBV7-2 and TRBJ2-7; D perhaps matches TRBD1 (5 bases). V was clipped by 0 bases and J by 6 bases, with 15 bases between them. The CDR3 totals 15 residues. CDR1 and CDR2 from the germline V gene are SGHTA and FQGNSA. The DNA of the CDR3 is TGTGCCAGCAGCTTAGCCAGGGCAGGGTTCTTCGAGCAGTACTTC. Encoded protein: CASSLARAGFFEQYF.